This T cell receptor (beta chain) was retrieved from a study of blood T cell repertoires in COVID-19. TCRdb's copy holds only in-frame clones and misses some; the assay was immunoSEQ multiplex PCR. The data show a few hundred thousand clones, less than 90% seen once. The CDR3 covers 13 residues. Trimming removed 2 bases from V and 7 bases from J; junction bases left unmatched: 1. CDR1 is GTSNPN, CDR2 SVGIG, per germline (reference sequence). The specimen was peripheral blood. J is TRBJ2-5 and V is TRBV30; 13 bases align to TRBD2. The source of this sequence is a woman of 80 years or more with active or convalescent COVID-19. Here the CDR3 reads CAWSRLAGGTQYF. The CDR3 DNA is TGTGCCTGGAGTAGACTAGCGGGGGGGACCCAGTACTTC.